The 3 T cell receptor beta chains below all came from one sample that was sequenced in a study of blood T cell repertoires in COVID-19 (dated by TCRdb to between 2020 and 2021). The library came from the immunoSEQ multiplex PCR assay. TCRdb holds this immuneACCESS table with in-frame rearrangements only. Some clones are missing; in checked studies, unresolved V genes explain under half, and the rest has no known cause. Recorded for this sample are 70,000 or so clones; around 89% of them occurred a single time. The top ten clones comprise roughly 6.2% of the sample. Sequenced: peripheral blood. Receptors originate from a woman of 80 years or more with active COVID-19.

The gene calls are TRBV7-6 and TRBJ2-1, with TRBD2 identical over 10 bases. Germline V gives CDR1 SGHVS, CDR2 FNYEAQ. With 2 bases clipped from V and 5 bases from J, the junction kept 6 bases outside the gene matches. The CDR3 is 16 residues long. The CDR3 spells CASSLRQAGGHNEQFF. As DNA, the CDR3 is TGTGCCAGCAGCTTACGGCAAGCGGGAGGGCACAATGAGCAGTTCTTC. Full variable domain (rest looked up from reference TRBV7-6 and TRBJ2-1): GAGVSQSPRYKVTKRGQDVALRCDPISGHVSLYWYRQALGQGPEFLTYFNYEAQQDKSGLPNDRFSAERPEGSISTLTIQRTEQRDSAMYRCASSLRQAGGHNEQFFGPGTRLTVL.

The chain couples TRBV4-3 to TRBJ2-7, with TRBD2 as a possible D gene (7 bases). V was pared by 1 base and J by 3 bases, with 13 bases between. The CDR3 has 15 amino acids. The germline V gene encodes CDR1 LGHNA and CDR2 YSLEER. The CDR3: CASSQVAGALYEQYF. The DNA of the CDR3 is TGCGCCAGCAGCCAAGTGGCGGGGGCCCTCTACGAGCAGTACTTC.

This rearrangement joins TRBV6-6 to TRBJ1-4; 8 bases align to TRBD1. The CDR3 is 16 residues long. V lost 6 bases, J lost 3 bases, and 9 bases stayed unmatched. CDR1 is MNHNY, CDR2 SVGAGI, per germline (reference sequence). DNA for the CDR3: TGTGCCAGCAGCCCTCCACCGGGACAGGCTAATGAAAAACTGTTTTTT. Its translation is CASSPPPGQANEKLFF.